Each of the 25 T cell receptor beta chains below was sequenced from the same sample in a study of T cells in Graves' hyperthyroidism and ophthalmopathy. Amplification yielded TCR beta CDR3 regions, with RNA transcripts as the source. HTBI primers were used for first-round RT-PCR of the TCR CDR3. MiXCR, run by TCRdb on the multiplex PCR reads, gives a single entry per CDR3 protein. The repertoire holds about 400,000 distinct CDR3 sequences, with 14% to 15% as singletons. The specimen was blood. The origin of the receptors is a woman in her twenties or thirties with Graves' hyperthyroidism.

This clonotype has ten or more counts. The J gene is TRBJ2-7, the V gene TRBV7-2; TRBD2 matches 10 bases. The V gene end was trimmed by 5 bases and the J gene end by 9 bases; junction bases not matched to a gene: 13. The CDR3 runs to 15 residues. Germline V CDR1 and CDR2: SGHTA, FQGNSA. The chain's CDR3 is CASSTTSGAGYRQYF. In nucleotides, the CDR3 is TGTGCCAGCAGCACAACTAGCGGGGCGGGATATCGGCAGTACTTC.

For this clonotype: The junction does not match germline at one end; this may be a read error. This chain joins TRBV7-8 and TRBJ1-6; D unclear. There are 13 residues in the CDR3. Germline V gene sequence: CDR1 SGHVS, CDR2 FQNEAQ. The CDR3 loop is CATSRSNNSPLHF. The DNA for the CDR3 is TGTGCCACCAGCCGCTCGAATAATTCACCCCTCCACTTT.

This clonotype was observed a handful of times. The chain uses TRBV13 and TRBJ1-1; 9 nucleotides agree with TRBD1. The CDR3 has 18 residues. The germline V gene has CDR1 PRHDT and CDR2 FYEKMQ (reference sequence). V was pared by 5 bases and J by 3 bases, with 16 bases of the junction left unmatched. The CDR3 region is CASSRRPKTGGRDTEAFF. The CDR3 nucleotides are TGTGCCAGCAGCCGACGACCGAAGACAGGGGGTAGGGACACTGAAGCTTTCTTT.

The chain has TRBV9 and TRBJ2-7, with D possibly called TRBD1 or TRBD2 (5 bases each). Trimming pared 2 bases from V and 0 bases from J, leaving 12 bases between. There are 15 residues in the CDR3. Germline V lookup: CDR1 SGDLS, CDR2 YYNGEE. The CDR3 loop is CASSVDWDVSYEQYF. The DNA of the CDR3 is TGTGCCAGCAGCGTTGATTGGGACGTCTCCTACGAGCAGTACTTC.

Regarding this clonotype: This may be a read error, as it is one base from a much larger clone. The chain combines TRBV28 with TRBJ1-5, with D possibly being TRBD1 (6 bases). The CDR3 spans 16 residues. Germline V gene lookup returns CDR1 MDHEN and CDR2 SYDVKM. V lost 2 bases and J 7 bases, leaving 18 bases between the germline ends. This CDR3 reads CASSLLIGSGGQPQHF. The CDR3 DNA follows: TGTGCCAGCAGTTTACTCATTGGCTCCGGGGGCCAGCCCCAGCATTTT.

The CDR3 DNA sequence: TGCAGTGCGCCGAATCGGGGGACTAGCACAGATACGCAGTATTTT. This translates into CSAPNRGTSTDTQYF. The chain has TRBV20-1 and TRBJ2-3; tentatively, D is TRBD2 (6 bases). The CDR3 runs to 15 residues. Germline V gives CDR1 DFQATT, CDR2 SNEGSKA (reference sequence). Between the trimmed V and J ends, which lost 6 bases and 0 bases, there was a span of 16 bases.

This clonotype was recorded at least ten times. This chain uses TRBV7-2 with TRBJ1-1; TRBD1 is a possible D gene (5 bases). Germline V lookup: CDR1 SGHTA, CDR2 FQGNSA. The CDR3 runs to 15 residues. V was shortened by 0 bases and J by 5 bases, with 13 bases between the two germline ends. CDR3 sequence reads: CASSLAWRGRTEAFF. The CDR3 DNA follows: TGTGCCAGCAGCTTAGCGTGGAGGGGACGGACTGAAGCTTTCTTT.

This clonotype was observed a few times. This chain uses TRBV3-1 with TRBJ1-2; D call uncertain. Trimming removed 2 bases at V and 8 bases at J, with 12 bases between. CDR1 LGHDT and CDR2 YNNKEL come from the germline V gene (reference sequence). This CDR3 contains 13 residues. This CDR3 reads CASSQTSTSGYTF. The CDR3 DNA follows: TGTGCCAGCAGCCAAACGAGTACCTCCGGCTACACCTTC.

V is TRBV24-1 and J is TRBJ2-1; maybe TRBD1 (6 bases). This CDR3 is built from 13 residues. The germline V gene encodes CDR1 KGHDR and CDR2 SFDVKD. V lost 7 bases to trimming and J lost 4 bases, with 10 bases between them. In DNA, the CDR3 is TGTGCCACCAGAGGACAGAATTACAATGAGCAGTTCTTC. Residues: CATRGQNYNEQFF.

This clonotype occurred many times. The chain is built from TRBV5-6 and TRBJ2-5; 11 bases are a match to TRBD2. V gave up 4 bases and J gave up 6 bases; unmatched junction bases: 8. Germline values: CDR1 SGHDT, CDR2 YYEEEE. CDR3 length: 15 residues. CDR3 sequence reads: CASSLMTSGTKTQYF. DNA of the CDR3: TGTGCCAGCAGCCTTATGACTAGCGGGACAAAGACCCAGTACTTC.

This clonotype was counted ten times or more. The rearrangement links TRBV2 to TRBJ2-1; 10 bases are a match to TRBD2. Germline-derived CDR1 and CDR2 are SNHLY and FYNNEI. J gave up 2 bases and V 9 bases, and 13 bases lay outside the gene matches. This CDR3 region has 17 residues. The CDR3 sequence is CARTGASGRGTYNEQFF. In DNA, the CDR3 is TGTGCCAGAACCGGGGCTAGCGGGAGAGGTACCTACAATGAGCAGTTCTTC.

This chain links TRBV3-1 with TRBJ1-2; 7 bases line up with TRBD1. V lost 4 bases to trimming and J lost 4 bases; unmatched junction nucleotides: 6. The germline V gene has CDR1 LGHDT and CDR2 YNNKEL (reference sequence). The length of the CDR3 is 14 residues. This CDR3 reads CASSPGQDFYGYTF. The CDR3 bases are TGTGCCAGCAGCCCCGGACAGGACTTCTATGGCTACACCTTC.

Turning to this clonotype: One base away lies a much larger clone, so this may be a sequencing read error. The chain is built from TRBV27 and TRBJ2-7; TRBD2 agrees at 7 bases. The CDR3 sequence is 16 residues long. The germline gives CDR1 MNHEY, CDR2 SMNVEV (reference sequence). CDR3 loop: CASSLSRGRASYEQHF. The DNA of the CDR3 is TGTGCCAGCAGTTTATCTCGGGGGAGGGCCTCCTACGAGCAGCACTTC.

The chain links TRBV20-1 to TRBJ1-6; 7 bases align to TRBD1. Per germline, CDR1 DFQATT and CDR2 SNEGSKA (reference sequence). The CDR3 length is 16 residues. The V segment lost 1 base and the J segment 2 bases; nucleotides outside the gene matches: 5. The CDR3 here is CSARAQGDTYNSPLHF. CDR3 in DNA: TGCAGTGCTAGAGCGCAGGGGGATACCTATAATTCACCCCTCCACTTT.

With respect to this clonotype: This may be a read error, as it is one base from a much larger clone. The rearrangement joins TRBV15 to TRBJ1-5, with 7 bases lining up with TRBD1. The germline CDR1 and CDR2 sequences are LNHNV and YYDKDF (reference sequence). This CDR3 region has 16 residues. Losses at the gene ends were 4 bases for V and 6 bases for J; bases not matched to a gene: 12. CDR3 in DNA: TGTGCCACCAGCAAAGACACCCAGGGGGGGAGTCAGCCCCAGCATTTT. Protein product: CATSKDTQGGSQPQHF. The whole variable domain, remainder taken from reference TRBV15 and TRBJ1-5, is DAMVIQNPRYQVTQFGKPVTLSCSQTLNHNVMYWYQQKSSQAPKLLFHYYDKDFNNEADTPDNFQSRRPNTSFCFLDIRSPGLGDTAMYLCATSKDTQGGSQPQHFGDGTRLSIL.

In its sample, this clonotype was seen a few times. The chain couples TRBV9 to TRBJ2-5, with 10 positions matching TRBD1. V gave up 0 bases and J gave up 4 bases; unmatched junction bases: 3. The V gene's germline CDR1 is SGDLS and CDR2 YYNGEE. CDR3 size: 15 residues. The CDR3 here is CASSVVGQGTETQYF. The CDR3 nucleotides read TGTGCCAGCAGCGTAGTGGGACAGGGGACAGAGACCCAGTACTTC.

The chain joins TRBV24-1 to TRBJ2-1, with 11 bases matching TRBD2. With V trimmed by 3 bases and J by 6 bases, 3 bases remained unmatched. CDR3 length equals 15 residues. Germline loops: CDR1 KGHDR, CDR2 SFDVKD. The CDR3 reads CATSDPGTSGNEQFF. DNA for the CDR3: TGTGCCACCAGTGATCCCGGGACTAGCGGCAATGAGCAGTTCTTC.

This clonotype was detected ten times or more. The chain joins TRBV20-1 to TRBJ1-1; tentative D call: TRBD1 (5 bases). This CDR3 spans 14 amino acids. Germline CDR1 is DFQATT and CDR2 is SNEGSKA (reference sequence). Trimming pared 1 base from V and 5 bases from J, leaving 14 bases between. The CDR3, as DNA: TGCAGTGCTAGAGTCGTGGGGGGGGGAACTGAAGCTTTCTTT. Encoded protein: CSARVVGGGTEAFF.

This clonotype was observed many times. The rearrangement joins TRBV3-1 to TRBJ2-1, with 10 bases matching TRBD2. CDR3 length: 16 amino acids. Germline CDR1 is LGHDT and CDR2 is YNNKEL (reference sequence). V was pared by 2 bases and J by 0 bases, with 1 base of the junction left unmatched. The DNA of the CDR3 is TGTGCCAGCAGCCAAAGCGGGAGGGCCTCCTACAATGAGCAGTTCTTC. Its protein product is CASSQSGRASYNEQFF.

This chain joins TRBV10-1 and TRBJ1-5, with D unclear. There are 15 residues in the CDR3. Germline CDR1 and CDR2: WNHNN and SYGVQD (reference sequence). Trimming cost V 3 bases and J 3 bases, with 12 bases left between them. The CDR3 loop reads CASSDHKCDNQPQHF. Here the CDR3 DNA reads TGCGCCAGCAGTGACCACAAATGTGACAATCAGCCCCAGCATTTT.

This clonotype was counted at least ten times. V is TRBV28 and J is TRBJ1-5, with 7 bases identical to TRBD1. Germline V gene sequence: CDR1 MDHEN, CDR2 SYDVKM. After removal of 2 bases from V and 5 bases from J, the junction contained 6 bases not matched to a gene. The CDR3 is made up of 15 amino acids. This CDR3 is CASSLLTGDDQPQHF. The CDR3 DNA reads TGTGCCAGCAGTTTACTTACAGGGGATGATCAGCCCCAGCATTTT.

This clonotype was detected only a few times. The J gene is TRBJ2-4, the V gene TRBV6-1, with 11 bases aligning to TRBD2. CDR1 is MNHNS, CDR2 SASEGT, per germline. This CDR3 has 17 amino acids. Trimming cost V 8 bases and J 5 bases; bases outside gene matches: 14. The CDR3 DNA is TGTGCCAGCTCCCCCTTACTAGCGGGAGCGGGAGAAAACATTCAGTACTTC. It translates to CASSPLLAGAGENIQYF.

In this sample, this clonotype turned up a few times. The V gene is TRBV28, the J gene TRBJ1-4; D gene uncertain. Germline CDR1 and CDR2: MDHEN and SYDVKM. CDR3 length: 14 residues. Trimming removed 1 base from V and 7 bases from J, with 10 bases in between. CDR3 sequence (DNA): TGTGCCAGCAGTTTATATGAACCCGTTGAAAAACTGTTTTTT. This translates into CASSLYEPVEKLFF. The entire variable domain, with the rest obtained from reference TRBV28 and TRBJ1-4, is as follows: DVKVTQSSRYLVKRTGEKVFLECVQDMDHENMFWYRQDPGLGLRLIYFSYDVKMKEKGDIPEGYSVSREKKERFSLILESASTNQTSMYLCASSLYEPVEKLFFGSGTQLSVL.

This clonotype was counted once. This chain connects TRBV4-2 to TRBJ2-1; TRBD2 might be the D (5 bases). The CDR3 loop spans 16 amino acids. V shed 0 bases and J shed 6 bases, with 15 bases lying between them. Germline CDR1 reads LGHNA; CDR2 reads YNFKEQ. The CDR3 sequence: CASSQDLAGTGNEQFF. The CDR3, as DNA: TGTGCCAGCAGCCAAGACCTTGCGGGCACCGGCAATGAGCAGTTCTTC.

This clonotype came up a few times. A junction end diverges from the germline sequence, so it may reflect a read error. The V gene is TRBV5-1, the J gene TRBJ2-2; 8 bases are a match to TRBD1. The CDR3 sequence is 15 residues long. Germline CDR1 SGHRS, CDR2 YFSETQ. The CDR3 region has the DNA TGCGCCACCAGCATCCAGGGGGCGGACACCGGGGAGCTGTTTTTT. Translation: CATSIQGADTGELFF.